The sequence of this TCR beta chain was determined in a study of T cell repertoires in cytomegalovirus infection. General study findings and limits: Identification of carriers of CMV plus the relevant HLA was achieved through cumulative public TCR beta family frequency.

This clonotype was detected only a few times. Antigen unknown. TCRdb analysed the reads with MiXCR anew, one entry per CDR3 protein. The data contain some 150,000 distinct CDR3 sequences, about 25% of them singletons. CDR3 size: 15 residues. The V end lost 0 bases, the J end lost 2 bases, and 5 bases lay between the germline ends. Germline V gene sequence: CDR1 MGHRA, CDR2 YSYEKL. The rearrangement uses TRBV4-1 and TRBJ2-6; D call uncertain. The sample comprised PBMCs. The origin of this receptor is a human donor in good health (CMV status not recorded). Some clones in this sample may be carry-over from other donors' samples. CDR3 sequence reads: CASSQEAPGANVLTF. DNA for the CDR3: TGCGCCAGCAGCCAAGAGGCCCCTGGGGCCAACGTCCTGACTTTC.